This T cell receptor (beta chain) was observed in a study of glioma-infiltrating T cells after dendritic cell vaccination. Clones were read by immunoSEQ multiplex PCR, and TCRdb kept only the in-frame ones, dropping some. The sample yields about 21,000 clones, 79% seen once. V was clipped by 4 bases and J by 3 bases; unmatched bases: 3. The CDR3 has 15 amino acids. From germline, CDR1 is SGHDN and CDR2 FVKESK. V gene TRBV14 combines with J gene TRBJ2-6, with 7 positions matching TRBD2. The source is a human donor with glioblastoma. The specimen comprised blood, sampled before dendritic cell vaccination. The CDR3 loop reads CASSRPGGGANVLTF. CDR3 bases: TGTGCCAGCAGCCGACCGGGAGGTGGGGCCAACGTCCTGACTTTC.